A selection of T cell receptor beta chains follows, all from one sample in a study of blood T cell repertoires in COVID-19. Sequenced by immunoSEQ multiplex PCR; TCRdb stores in-frame clones only, minus some. The data show roughly 130,000 clones, around 80% seen once. Material for sequencing was peripheral blood. These receptors were obtained from a man aged 45-65 years with acute or convalescent COVID-19. Each CDR3 is given with its conserved first and last residue. Each record gives: clone size, V gene, D gene, J gene, CDR3 protein, CDR3 DNA. D genes are given only for firm matches. Expanded clones get a size class; other rows say once, few or many, or leave the size out.

NA	TRBV15	TRBD1	TRBJ1-1	CATSREGTGGRRTEAFF	TGTGCCACCAGCAGAGAAGGGACAGGGGGAAGACGGACTGAAGCTTTCTTT
NA	TRBV5-5	NA	TRBJ2-3	CASSLGRVRSTDTQYF	TGTGCCAGCAGCTTGGGGAGGGTCCGGAGCACAGATACGCAGTATTTT
NA	TRBV19	TRBD2	TRBJ2-3	CASSTPISGGTDTQYF	TGTGCCAGTAGTACGCCGATTAGCGGGGGGACAGATACGCAGTATTTT
NA	TRBV7-8	TRBD1	TRBJ2-7	CASSPIRTGLLYEQYF	TGTGCCAGCAGCCCGATTCGGACAGGGCTCCTCTACGAGCAGTACTTC
NA	TRBV7-6	TRBD2	TRBJ2-3	CASRHPGLAGSRTDTQYF	TGTGCCAGCAGGCATCCGGGACTAGCGGGGTCCCGCACAGATACGCAGTATTTT
NA	TRBV13	TRBD2	TRBJ2-3	CPPSPRARGGAGGDTQYF	TGCCCCCCCAGCCCACGGGCTCGCGGGGGGGCCGGGGGAGATACGCAGTATTTT
few	TRBV5-3	NA	TRBJ1-4	CARSTRNEKLFF	TGTGCCAGAAGCACGAGAAATGAAAAACTGTTTTTT
NA	TRBV2	TRBD1	TRBJ1-2	CASTTGQYYGYTF	TGTGCCAGCACCACGGGACAGTACTATGGCTACACCTTC
NA	TRBV5-4	NA	TRBJ1-3	CASSLGGVFSGNTIYF	TGTGCCAGCAGCTTGGGCGGGGTTTTCTCTGGAAACACCATATATTTT
NA	TRBV14	NA	TRBJ2-1	CASSHLVLTTYNEQFF	TGTGCCAGCAGCCACTTAGTTCTAACTACCTACAATGAGCAGTTCTTC
NA	TRBV10-2	TRBD2	TRBJ2-1	CASRLISGGANEQFF	TGCGCCAGTCGACTGATTAGCGGGGGGGCCAATGAGCAGTTCTTC
NA	TRBV5-1	NA	TRBJ1-4	CASSLQQGNEKLFF	TGCGCCAGCAGCTTGCAACAGGGTAATGAAAAACTGTTTTTT
once	TRBV5-1	NA	TRBJ2-2	CASSLKPSNTGELFF	TGCGCCAGCAGCCTGAAGCCCTCGAACACCGGGGAGCTGTTTTTT
NA	TRBV9	NA	TRBJ2-2	CASSPRVRDTGELFF	TGTGCCAGCAGCCCCCGAGTCCGAGACACCGGGGAGCTGTTTTTT
NA	TRBV20-1	NA	TRBJ2-7	CSARDRVEQYF	TGCAGTGCTAGAGACAGGGTCGAGCAGTACTTC
few	TRBV5-1	TRBD1	TRBJ2-3	CASSFPGTGNGGTDTQYF	TGCGCCAGCAGCTTTCCCGGGACAGGGAACGGTGGCACAGATACGCAGTATTTT
NA	TRBV9	NA	TRBJ1-2	CASSEQLDSGYTF	TGTGCCAGCAGCGAACAGCTGGACAGCGGCTACACCTTC
NA	TRBV5-1	NA	TRBJ2-5	CASSRGGETQYF	TGCGCCAGCAGCAGGGGGGGAGAGACCCAGTACTTC
NA	TRBV5-1	TRBD1	TRBJ1-4	CASSPPETGDEKLFF	TGCGCCAGCAGCCCCCCTGAGACAGGGGATGAAAAACTGTTTTTT
NA	TRBV30	TRBD1	TRBJ1-5	CAWSVPGQGFSNQPQHF	TGTGCCTGGAGTGTACCCGGACAGGGGTTTAGCAATCAGCCCCAGCATTTT
NA	TRBV28	TRBD1	TRBJ2-5	CASRGPGQGEETQYF	TGTGCCAGCCGGGGACCGGGACAGGGGGAAGAGACCCAGTACTTC
NA	TRBV2	NA	TRBJ2-5	CASSPSVETQYF	TGTGCCAGCAGTCCTAGCGTGGAGACCCAGTACTTC
once	TRBV18	TRBD1	TRBJ1-2	CASSPTGLRTGYTF	TGTGCCAGCTCACCGACAGGGCTCCGGACCGGCTACACCTTC
NA	TRBV19	TRBD1	TRBJ1-1	CASSDRAEAFF	TGTGCCAGTAGCGACAGGGCTGAAGCTTTCTTT
NA	TRBV16	NA	TRBJ1-1	CASTPGWPSGTEAFF	TGTGCCAGCACCCCTGGTTGGCCGTCAGGAACTGAAGCTTTCTTT
NA	TRBV6-7	NA	TRBJ1-5	CASSYSKGQESYSNQPQHF	TGTGCCAGCAGTTACTCGAAGGGACAAGAGTCTTATAGCAATCAGCCCCAGCATTTT
NA	TRBV4-1	TRBD1	TRBJ1-2	CASSQEAGQGTYGYTF	TGCGCCAGCAGCCAAGAGGCCGGACAGGGGACCTATGGCTACACCTTC
NA	TRBV20-1	NA	TRBJ1-4	CSATDYREKLFF	TGCAGTGCTACTGACTATCGAGAAAAACTGTTTTTT
NA	TRBV18	TRBD2	TRBJ2-3	CASSPLGGGASNTQYF	TGTGCCAGCTCGCCCCTTGGCGGGGGGGCCTCGAATACGCAGTATTTT
NA	TRBV10-2	TRBD1	TRBJ1-1	CASSESRTGRSAEAFF	TGCGCCAGCAGTGAGTCAAGGACAGGGCGGTCGGCTGAAGCTTTCTTT
once	TRBV10-1	TRBD2	TRBJ2-3	CASSVTSGGGDTQYF	TGCGCCAGCAGTGTTACTAGCGGGGGAGGAGATACGCAGTATTTT
NA	TRBV29-1	NA	TRBJ2-1	CSVTELGRSYNEQFF	TGCAGCGTCACCGAACTTGGGCGTTCCTACAATGAGCAGTTCTTC
NA	TRBV2	NA	TRBJ2-3	CASSEGQPTDTQYF	TGTGCCAGCAGTGAAGGACAGCCCACAGATACGCAGTATTTT
NA	TRBV2	NA	TRBJ2-3	CASSERLVDTQYF	TGTGCCAGCAGTGAGCGGCTAGTAGATACGCAGTATTTT
few	TRBV7-9	NA	TRBJ2-2	CASSQKRGELFF	TGTGCCAGCAGCCAAAAGCGGGGGGAGCTGTTTTTT
NA	TRBV24-1	TRBD2	TRBJ2-1	CATSDPLAGAAANNEQFF	TGTGCCACCAGTGATCCGCTAGCGGGGGCCGCTGCCAACAATGAGCAGTTCTTC
NA	TRBV5-1	NA	TRBJ2-3	CASQRQDSTDTQYF	TGCGCCAGCCAAAGACAGGATAGCACAGATACGCAGTATTTT
NA	TRBV5-1	NA	TRBJ1-5	CASSLSAGAGQPQHF	TGCGCCAGCAGCTTGAGTGCAGGGGCCGGTCAGCCCCAGCATTTT
NA	TRBV5-4	NA	TRBJ2-5	CASSLEGFGTQYF	TGTGCCAGCAGCTTGGAGGGGTTTGGGACCCAGTACTTC
NA	TRBV5-1	NA	TRBJ1-1	CASRDSREGEAFF	TGCGCCAGCCGAGACAGCCGCGAAGGTGAAGCTTTCTTT
NA	TRBV10-2	NA	TRBJ1-3	CASRLGADSGNTIYF	TGCGCCAGCAGGCTGGGGGCTGACTCTGGAAACACCATATATTTT
NA	TRBV25-1	NA	TRBJ1-1	CASSDSGKNTEAFF	TGTGCCAGCAGTGATTCGGGAAAGAACACTGAAGCTTTCTTT
NA	TRBV5-1	TRBD1	TRBJ1-2	CASSPGQGAGYGYTF	TGCGCCAGCAGCCCTGGACAGGGGGCTGGGTATGGCTACACCTTC
NA	TRBV7-2	TRBD2	TRBJ2-1	CASSWDYDEQFF	TGTGCCAGCAGCTGGGACTACGATGAGCAGTTCTTC
NA	TRBV4-1	TRBD1	TRBJ1-5	CASSQNTAGTGAQPQHF	TGCGCCAGCAGCCAAAACACGGCCGGGACAGGGGCCCAGCCCCAGCATTTT